This TCR beta chain was captured in a study of technical replicates of blood from a few donors. Trimming pared 0 bases from V and 1 base from J, leaving 6 bases between. The CDR3 has 14 residues. Germline lookup yields CDR1 SEHNR and CDR2 FQNEAQ (reference sequence). TCRdb keeps only in-frame clones here, not all; method: immunoSEQ multiplex PCR. The profile shows 91,000 or so clones, approximately 94% of them singletons. The V call is TRBV7-9, the J call TRBJ1-1, with no clear D. The sequence was collected from a human donor in good health. The sequenced sample consisted of T cells isolated from PBMCs. In DNA, the CDR3 is TGTGCCAGCAGCTTAGCCCCCGGGAACACTGAAGCTTTCTTT. Translating it yields CASSLAPGNTEAFF.